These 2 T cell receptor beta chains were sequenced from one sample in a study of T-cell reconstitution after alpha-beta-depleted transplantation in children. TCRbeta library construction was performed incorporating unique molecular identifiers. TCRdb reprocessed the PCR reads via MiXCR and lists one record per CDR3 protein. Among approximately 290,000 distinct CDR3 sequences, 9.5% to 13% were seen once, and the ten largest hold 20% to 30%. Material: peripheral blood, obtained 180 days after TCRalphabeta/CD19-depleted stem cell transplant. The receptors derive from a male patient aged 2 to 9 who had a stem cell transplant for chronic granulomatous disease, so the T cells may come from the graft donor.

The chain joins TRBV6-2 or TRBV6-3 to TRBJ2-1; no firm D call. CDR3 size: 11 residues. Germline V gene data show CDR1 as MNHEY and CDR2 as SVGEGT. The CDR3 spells CGGFTYNEQFF. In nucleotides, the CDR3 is TGTGGGGGTTTCACCTACAATGAGCAGTTCTTC.

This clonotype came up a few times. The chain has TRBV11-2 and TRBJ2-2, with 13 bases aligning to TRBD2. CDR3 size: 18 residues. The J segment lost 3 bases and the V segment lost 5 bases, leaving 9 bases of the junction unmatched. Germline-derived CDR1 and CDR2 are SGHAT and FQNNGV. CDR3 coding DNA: TGTGCCAGCAGCCAACGACTAGCGGGAGGTTTAGACACCGGGGAGCTGTTTTTT. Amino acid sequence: CASSQRLAGGLDTGELFF.